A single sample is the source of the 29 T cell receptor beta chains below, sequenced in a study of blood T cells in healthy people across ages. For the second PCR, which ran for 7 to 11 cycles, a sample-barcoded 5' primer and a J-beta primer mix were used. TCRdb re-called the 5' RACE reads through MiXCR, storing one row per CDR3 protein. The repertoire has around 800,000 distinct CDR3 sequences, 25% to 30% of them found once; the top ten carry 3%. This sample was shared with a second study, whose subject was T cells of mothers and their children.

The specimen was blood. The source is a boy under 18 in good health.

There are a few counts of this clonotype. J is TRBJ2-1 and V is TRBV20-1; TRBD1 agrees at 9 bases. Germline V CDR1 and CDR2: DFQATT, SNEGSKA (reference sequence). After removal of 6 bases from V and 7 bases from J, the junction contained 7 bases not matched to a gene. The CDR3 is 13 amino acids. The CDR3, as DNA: TGCAGTGCCCCGGGACAGGGTACGAATGAGCAGTTCTTC. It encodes CSAPGQGTNEQFF.

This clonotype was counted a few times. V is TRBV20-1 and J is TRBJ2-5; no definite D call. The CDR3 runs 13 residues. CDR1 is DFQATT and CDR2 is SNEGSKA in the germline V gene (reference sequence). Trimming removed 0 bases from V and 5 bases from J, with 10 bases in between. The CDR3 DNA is TGCAGTGCTAGAGATGCCCCCCTCGAGACCCAGTACTTC. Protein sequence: CSARDAPLETQYF.

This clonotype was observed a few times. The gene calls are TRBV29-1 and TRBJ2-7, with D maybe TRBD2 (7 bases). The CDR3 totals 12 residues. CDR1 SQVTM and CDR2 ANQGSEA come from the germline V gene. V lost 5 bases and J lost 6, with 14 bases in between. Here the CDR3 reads CSVPQGGGEQYF. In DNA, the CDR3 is TGCAGCGTTCCACAGGGAGGGGGCGAGCAGTACTTC.

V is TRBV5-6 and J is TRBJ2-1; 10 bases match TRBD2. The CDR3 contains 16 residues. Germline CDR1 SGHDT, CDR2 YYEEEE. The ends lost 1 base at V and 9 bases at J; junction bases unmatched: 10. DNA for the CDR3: TGTGCCAGCAGCTTGACAGCGGGAGGGCCCTCTGGTGAGCAGTTCTTC. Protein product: CASSLTAGGPSGEQFF.

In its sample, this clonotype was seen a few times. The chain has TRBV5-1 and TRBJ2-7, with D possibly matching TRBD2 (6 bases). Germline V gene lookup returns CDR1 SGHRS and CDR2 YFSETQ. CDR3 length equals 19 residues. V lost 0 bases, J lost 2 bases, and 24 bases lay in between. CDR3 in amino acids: CASSLAPSSGVFLPYEQYF. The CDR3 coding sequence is TGCGCCAGCAGCTTGGCCCCGAGTAGCGGAGTCTTCTTGCCCTACGAGCAGTACTTC.

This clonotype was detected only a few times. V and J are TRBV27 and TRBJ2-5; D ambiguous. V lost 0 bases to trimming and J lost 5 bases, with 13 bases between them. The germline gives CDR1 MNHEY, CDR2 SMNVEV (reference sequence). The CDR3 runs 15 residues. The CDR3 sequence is CASSLSFDKGETQYF. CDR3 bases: TGTGCCAGCAGTTTATCGTTCGACAAGGGTGAGACCCAGTACTTC.

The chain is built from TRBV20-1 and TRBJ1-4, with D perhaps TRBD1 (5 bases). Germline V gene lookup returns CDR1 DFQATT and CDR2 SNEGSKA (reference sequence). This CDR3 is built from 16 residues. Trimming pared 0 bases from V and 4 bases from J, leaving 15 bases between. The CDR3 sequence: CSAREGWLRDNEKLFF. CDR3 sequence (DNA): TGCAGTGCTAGAGAGGGGTGGCTCAGGGATAATGAAAAACTGTTTTTT.

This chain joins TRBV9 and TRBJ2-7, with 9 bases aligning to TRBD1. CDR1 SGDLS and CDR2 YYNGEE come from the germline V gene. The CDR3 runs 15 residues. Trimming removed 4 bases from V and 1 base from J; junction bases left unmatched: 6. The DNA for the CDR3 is TGTGCCAGCAGCCCCCGGACAGGGGTATCCTACGAGCAGTACTTC. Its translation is CASSPRTGVSYEQYF.

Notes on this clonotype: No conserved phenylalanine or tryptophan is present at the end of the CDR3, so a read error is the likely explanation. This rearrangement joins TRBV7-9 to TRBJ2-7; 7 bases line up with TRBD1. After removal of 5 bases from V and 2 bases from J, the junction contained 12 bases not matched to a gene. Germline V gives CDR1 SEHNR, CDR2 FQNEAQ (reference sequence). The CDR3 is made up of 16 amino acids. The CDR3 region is CASSAWPRDSPYEQYC. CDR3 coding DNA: TGTGCCAGCAGCGCGTGGCCCCGGGACAGTCCCTACGAGCAGTACTGC.

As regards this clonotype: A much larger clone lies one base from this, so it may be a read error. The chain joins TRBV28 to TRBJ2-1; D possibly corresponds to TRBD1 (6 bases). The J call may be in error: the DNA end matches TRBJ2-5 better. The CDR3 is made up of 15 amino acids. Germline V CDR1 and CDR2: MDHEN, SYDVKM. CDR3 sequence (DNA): TGTGCCAGCAGCCCACCCCAGGGGAGCCAAGAGGCCCAGTACTTC. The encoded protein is CASSPPQGSQEAQYF.

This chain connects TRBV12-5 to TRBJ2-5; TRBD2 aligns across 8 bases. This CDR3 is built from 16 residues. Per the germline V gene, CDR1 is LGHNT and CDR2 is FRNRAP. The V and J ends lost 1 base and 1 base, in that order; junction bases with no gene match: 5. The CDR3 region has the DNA TGTGCTAGTGGTTTGGCCAGCGGGGGAGGCCAAGAGACCCAGTACTTC. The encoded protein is CASGLASGGGQETQYF.

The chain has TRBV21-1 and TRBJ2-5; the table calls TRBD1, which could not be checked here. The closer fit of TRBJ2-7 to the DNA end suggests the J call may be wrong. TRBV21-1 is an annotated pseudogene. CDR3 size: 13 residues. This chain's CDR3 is CASSAYRFYEQYF. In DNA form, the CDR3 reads TGTGCCAGCAGCGCTTACAGGTTCTACGAGCAGTACTTC.

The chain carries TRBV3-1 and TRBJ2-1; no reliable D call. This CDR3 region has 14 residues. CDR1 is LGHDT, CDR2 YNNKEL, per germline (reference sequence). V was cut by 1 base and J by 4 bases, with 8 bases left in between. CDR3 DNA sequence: TGTGCCAGCAGCCAAGGAATCCAGTACAATGAGCAGTTCTTC. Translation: CASSQGIQYNEQFF.

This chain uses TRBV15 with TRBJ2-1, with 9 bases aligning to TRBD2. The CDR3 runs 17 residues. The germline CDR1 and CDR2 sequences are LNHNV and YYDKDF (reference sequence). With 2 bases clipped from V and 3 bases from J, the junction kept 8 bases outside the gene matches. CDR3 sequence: CATSRPQRGANYNEQFF. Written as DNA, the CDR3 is TGTGCCACCAGCAGACCTCAGCGGGGGGCCAACTACAATGAGCAGTTCTTC.

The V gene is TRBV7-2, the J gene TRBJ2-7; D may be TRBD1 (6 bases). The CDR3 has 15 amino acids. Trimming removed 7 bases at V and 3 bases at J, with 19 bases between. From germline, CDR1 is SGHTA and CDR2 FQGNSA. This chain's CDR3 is CASIKRGGSLYEQYF. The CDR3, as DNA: TGTGCCAGCATCAAACGAGGGGGTTCTCTCTACGAGCAGTACTTC.

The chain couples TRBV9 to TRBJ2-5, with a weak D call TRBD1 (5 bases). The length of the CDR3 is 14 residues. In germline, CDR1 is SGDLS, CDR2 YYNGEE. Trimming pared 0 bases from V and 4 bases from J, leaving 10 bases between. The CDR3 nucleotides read TGTGCCAGCAGCGTAGGGGGCTATTTAGAGACCCAGTACTTC. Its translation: CASSVGGYLETQYF. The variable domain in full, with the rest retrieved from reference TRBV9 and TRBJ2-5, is DSGVTQTPKHLITATGQRVTLRCSPRSGDLSVYWYQQSLDQGLQFLIQYYNGEERAKGNILERFSAQQFPDLHSELNLSSLELGDSALYFCASSVGGYLETQYFGPGTRLLVL.

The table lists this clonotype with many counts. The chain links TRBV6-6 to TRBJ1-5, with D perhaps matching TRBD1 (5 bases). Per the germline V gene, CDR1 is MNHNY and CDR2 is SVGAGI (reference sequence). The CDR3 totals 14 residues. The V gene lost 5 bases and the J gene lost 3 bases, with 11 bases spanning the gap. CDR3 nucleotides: TGTGCCAGCAGTCTTCAGGGTTTCAATCAGCCCCAGCATTTT. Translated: CASSLQGFNQPQHF.

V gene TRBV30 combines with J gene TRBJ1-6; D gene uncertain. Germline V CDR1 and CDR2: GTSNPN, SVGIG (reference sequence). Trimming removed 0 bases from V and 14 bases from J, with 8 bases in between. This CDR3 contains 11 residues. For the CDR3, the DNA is TGTGCCTGGAGTGTAAACGGGGCCCTCCACTTT. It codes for CAWSVNGALHF.

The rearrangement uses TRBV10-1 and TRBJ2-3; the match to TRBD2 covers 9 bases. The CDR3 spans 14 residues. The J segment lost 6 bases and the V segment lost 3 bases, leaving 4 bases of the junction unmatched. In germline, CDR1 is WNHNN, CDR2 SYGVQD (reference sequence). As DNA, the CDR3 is TGCGCCAGCAGTGACAGTCTAGCGGGGGATACGCAGTATTTT. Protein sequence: CASSDSLAGDTQYF.

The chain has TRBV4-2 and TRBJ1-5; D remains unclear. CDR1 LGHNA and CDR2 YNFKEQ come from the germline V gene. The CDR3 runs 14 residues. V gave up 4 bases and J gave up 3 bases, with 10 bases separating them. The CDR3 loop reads CASSPGRTNQPQHF. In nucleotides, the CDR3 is TGTGCCAGCAGCCCCGGACGGACCAATCAGCCCCAGCATTTT.

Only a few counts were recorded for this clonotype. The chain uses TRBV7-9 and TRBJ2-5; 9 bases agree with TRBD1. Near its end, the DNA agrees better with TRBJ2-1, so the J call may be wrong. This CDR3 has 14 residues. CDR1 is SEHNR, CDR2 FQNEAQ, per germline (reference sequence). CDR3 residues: CASSLGQGNDEQFF. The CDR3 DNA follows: TGTGCCAGCAGCCTGGGACAGGGAAACGATGAGCAGTTCTTC.

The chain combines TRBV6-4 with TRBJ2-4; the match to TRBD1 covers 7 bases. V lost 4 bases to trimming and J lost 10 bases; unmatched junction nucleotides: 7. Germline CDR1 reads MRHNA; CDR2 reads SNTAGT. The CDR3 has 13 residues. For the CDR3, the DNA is TGTGCCAGCAGTGGGGACAGTGGTGGAATTCAGTACTTC. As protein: CASSGDSGGIQYF.

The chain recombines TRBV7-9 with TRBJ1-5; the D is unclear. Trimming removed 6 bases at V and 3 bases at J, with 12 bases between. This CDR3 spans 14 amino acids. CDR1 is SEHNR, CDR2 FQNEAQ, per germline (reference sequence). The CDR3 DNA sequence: TGTGCCAGCAGACAAGACGGACTCAATCAGCCCCAGCATTTT. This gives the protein CASRQDGLNQPQHF.

DNA for the CDR3: TGCAGTGCTAAGGGACAGCCTACGCCGGGTGAAAAACTGTTTTTT. As protein: CSAKGQPTPGEKLFF. The rearrangement uses TRBV20-1 and TRBJ1-4, with 7 positions matching TRBD1. Per germline, CDR1 DFQATT and CDR2 SNEGSKA (reference sequence). This CDR3 is 15 amino acids long. V dropped 4 bases and J dropped 7; count of bases not matched to a gene: 12.

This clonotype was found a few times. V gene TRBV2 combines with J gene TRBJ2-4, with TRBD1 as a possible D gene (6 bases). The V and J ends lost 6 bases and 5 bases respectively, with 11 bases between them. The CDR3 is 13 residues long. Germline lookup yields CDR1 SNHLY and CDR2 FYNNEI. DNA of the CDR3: TGTGCCAGCAGGGGACATTCCGAAAACATTCAGTACTTC. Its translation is CASRGHSENIQYF.

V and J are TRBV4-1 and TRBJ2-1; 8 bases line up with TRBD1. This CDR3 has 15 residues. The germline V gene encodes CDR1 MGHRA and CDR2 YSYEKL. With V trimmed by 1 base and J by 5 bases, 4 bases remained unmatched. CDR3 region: CASSQVGTGHNEQFF. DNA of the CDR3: TGCGCCAGCAGCCAAGTTGGGACAGGCCACAATGAGCAGTTCTTC.

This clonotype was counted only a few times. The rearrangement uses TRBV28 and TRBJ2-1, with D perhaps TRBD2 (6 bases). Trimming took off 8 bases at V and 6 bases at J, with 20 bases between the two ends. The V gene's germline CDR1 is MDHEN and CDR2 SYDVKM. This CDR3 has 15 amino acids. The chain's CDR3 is CASGRSGLRGNEQFF. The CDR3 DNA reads TGTGCCAGCGGAAGATCGGGGTTGCGGGGCAATGAGCAGTTCTTC. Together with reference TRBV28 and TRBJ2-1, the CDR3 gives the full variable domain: DVKVTQSSRYLVKRTGEKVFLECVQDMDHENMFWYRQDPGLGLRLIYFSYDVKMKEKGDIPEGYSVSREKKERFSLILESASTNQTSMYLCASGRSGLRGNEQFFGPGTRLTVL.

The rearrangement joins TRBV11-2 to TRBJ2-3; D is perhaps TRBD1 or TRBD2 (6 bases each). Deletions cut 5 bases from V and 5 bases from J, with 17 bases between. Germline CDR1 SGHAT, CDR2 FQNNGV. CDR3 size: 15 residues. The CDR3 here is CASSTRGTGGDTQYF. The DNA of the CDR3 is TGTGCCAGCAGCACCAGGGGAACCGGGGGAGATACGCAGTATTTT.

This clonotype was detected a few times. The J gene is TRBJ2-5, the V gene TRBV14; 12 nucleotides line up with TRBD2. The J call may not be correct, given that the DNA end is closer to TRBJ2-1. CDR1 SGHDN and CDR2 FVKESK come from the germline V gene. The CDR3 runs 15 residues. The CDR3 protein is CASSSRLAGDLVQFF. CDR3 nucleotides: TGTGCCAGCAGCTCCAGACTAGCGGGGGACTTGGTGCAGTTCTTC.